The TCR beta chain under discussion was sequenced for a study of blood T cells in healthy people across ages. Broader study findings: Versus aged donors, long-lived donors had higher diversity and more naive CD4+ cells.

A sample-barcoded 5' primer and a J-beta primer mix were used in a second PCR of roughly 6 to 12 cycles. Individual samples furnished no less than 2.5 million CDR3-containing paired-end reads apiece. TCRdb re-called the 5' RACE reads through MiXCR, storing one row per CDR3 protein. Here the sample spans hundreds of thousands of distinct CDR3 sequences, about 45% being singletons. Notes on this clonotype: Its antigen is not known.

CDR3 length: 18 amino acids. From germline, CDR1 is LGHNA and CDR2 YNFKEQ. The V and J ends lost 0 bases and 5 bases, in that order; junction bases with no gene match: 13. The V call is TRBV4-2, the J call TRBJ2-3; 8 positions agree with TRBD2. The sequence derives from a man older than 75 in good health. Sequenced input: blood. CDR3 amino acids: CASSQDRVSGNRGDTQYF. For the CDR3, the DNA is TGTGCCAGCAGCCAAGATAGGGTTAGCGGGAACCGCGGAGATACGCAGTATTTT.